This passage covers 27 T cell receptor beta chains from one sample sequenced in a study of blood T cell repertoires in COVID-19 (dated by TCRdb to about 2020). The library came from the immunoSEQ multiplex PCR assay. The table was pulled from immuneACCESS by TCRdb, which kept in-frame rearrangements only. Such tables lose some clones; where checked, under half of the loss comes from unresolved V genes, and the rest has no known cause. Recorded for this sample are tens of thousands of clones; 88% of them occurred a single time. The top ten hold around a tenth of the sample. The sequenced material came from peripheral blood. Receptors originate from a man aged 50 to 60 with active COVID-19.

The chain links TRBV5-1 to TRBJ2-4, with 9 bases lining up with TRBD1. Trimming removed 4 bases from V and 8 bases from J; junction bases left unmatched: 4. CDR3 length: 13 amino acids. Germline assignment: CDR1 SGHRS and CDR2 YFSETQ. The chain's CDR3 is CASSLGQGDIQYF. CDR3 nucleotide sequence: TGCGCCAGCAGCCTGGGACAGGGTGACATTCAGTACTTC.

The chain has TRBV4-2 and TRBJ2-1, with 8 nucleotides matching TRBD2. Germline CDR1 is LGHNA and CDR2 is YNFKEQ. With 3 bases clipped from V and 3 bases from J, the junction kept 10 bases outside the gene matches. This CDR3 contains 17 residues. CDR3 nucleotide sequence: TGTGCCAGCAGCCAGGAATCACTAGCGGTCAACTACAATGAGCAGTTCTTC. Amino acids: CASSQESLAVNYNEQFF.

Here the CDR3 DNA reads TGTGCCAGCAGCTTGGGACCGGGACAGGGGAATGAAAAACTGTTTTTT. Its protein product is CASSLGPGQGNEKLFF. This chain connects TRBV5-4 to TRBJ1-4; 10 bases are a match to TRBD1. Germline V gene lookup returns CDR1 SGHNT and CDR2 YYREEE (reference sequence). V shed 0 bases and J 5 bases; nucleotides not matched to a gene: 4. The CDR3 is made up of 16 amino acids.

The CDR3 DNA sequence: TGTGCCAGCTCACCACGGATAGCGACAGGGAGCTATGGCTACACCTTC. The encoded protein is CASSPRIATGSYGYTF. V gene TRBV18 combines with J gene TRBJ1-2; 7 bases are a match to TRBD1. The germline V gene has CDR1 KGHSH and CDR2 LQKENI. V lost 1 base, J lost 4 bases, and 9 bases stayed unmatched. The CDR3 covers 16 residues. Looking up the rest from reference TRBV18 and TRBJ1-2 gives the full variable domain: NAGVMQNPRHLVRRRGQEARLRCSPMKGHSHVYWYRQLPEEGLKFMVYLQKENIIDESGMPKERFSAEFPKEGPSILRIQQVVRGDSAAYFCASSPRIATGSYGYTFGSGTRLTVV.

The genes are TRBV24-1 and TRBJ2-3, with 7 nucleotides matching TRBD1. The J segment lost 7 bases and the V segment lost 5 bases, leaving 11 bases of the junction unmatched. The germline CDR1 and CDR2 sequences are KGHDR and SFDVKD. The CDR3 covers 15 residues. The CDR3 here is CATSAILQGVHTQYF. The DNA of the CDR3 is TGTGCCACCAGTGCTATTCTCCAGGGGGTACATACGCAGTATTTT.

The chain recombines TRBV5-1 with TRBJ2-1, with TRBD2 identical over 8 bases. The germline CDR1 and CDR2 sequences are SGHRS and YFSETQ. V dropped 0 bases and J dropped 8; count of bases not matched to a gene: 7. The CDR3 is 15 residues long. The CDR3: CASSLAGLASDEQFF. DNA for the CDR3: TGCGCCAGCAGCTTGGCCGGACTAGCTTCTGATGAGCAGTTCTTC.

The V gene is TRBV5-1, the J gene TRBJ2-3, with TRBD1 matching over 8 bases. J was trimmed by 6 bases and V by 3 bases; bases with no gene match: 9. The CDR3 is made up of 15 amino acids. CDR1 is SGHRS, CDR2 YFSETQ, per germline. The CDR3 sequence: CASSSRGLRVDTQYF. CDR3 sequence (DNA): TGCGCCAGCAGCTCCAGGGGGCTCAGAGTGGATACGCAGTATTTT.

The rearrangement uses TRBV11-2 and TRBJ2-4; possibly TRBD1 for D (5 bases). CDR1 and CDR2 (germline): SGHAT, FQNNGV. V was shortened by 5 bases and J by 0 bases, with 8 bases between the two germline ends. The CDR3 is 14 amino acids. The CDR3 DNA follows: TGTGCCAGCAGCGTACAGGTAGCCAAAAACATTCAGTACTTC. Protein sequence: CASSVQVAKNIQYF.

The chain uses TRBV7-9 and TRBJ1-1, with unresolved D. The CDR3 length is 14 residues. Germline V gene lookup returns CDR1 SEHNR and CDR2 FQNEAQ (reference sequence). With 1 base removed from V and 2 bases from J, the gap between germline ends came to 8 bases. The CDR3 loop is CASSLGAANTEAFF. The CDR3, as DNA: TGTGCCAGCAGCTTAGGGGCAGCTAACACTGAAGCTTTCTTT.

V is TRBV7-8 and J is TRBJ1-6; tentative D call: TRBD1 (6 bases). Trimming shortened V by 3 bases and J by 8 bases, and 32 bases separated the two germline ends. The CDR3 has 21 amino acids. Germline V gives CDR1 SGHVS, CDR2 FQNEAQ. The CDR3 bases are TGTGCCAGCAGCTTGCGTGTGGGCGGACAGTCCATCCCTAAGGGGGATTCACCCCTCCACTTT. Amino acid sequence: CASSLRVGGQSIPKGDSPLHF.

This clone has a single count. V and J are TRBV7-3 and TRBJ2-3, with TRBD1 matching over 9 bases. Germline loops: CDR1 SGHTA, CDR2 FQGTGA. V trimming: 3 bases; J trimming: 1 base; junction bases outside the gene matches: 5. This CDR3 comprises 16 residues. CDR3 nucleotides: TGTGCCAGCAGCTTGAGGGGACAGGGTGGCACAGATACGCAGTATTTT. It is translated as CASSLRGQGGTDTQYF.

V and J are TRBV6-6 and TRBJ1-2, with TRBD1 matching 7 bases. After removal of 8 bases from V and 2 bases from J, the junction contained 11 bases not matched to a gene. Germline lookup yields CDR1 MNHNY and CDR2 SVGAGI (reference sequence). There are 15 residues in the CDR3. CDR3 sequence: CASSTQGGLNYGYTF. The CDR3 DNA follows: TGTGCCAGCTCCACCCAGGGGGGCCTGAACTATGGCTACACCTTC.

In DNA form, the CDR3 reads TGTGCCTGGAGTGTAGGACAGGCGGCAGGGCCCCAGCATTTT. Translated: CAWSVGQAAGPQHF. V and J are TRBV30 and TRBJ1-5, with 7 bases aligning to TRBD1. The germline V gene has CDR1 GTSNPN and CDR2 SVGIG (reference sequence). V was pared by 0 bases and J by 9 bases, with 8 bases of the junction left unmatched. This CDR3 comprises 14 residues.

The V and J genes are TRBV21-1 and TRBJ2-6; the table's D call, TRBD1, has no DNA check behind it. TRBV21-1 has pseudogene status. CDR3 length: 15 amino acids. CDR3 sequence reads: CASSKVGTGGHVLTF. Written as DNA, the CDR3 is TGTGCCAGCAGCAAAGTGGGAACAGGGGGACACGTCCTGACTTTC.

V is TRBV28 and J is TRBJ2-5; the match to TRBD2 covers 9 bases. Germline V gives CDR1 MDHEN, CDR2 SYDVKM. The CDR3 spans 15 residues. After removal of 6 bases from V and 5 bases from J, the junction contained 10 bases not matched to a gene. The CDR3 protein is CASRGGASGAETQYF. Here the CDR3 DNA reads TGTGCCAGCAGAGGGGGGGCTAGCGGGGCCGAGACCCAGTACTTC.

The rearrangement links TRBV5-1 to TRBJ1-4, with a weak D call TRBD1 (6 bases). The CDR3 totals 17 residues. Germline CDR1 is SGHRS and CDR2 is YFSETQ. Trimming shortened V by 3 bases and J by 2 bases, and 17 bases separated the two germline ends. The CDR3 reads CASSSKAGARTNEKLFF. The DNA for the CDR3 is TGCGCCAGCAGCTCGAAGGCGGGGGCGAGGACTAATGAAAAACTGTTTTTT.

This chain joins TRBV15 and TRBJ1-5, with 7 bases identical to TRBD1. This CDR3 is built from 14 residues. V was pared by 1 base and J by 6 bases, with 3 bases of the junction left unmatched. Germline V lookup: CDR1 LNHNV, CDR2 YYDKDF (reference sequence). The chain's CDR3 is CATSRGAGGQPQHF. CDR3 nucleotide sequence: TGTGCCACCAGCAGAGGGGCAGGGGGTCAGCCCCAGCATTTT.

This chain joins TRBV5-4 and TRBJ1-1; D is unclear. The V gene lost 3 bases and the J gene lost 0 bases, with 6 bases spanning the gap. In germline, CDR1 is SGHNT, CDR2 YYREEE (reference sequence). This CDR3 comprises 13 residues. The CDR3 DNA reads TGTGCCAGCAGCTGGGCCCTGAACACTGAAGCTTTCTTT. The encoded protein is CASSWALNTEAFF.

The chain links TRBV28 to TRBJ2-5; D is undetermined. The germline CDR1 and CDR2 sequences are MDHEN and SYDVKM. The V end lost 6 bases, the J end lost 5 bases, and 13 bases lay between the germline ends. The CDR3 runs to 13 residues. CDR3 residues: CASRPRFRETQYF. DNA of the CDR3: TGTGCCAGCAGGCCGCGCTTTCGGGAGACCCAGTACTTC.

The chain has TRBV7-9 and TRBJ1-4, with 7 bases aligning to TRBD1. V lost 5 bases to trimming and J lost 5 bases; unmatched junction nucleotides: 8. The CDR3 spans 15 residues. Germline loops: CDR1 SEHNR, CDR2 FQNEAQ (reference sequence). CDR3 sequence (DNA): TGTGCCAGCAGCGGTGACAGGGAACCGAATGAAAAACTGTTTTTT. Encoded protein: CASSGDREPNEKLFF.

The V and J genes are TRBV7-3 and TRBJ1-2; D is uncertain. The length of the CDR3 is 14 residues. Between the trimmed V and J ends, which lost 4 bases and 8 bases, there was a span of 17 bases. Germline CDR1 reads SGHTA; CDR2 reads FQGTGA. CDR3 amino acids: CASSSGGGGRGYTF. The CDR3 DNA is TGTGCCAGCAGCTCGGGCGGTGGAGGAAGGGGCTACACCTTC.

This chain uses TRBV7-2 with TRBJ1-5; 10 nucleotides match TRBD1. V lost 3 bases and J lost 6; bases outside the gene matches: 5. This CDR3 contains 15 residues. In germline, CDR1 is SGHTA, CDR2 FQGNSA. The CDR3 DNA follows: TGTGCCAGCAGCTTCGGGACAGGGGAACCTCAGCCCCAGCATTTT. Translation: CASSFGTGEPQPQHF.

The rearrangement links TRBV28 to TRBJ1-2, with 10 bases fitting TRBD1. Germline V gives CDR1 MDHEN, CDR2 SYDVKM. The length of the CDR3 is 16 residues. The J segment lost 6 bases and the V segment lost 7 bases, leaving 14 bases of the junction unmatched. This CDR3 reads CASTVDRGRNVDGYTF. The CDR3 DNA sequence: TGTGCCAGCACCGTTGACAGGGGGCGCAACGTAGATGGCTACACCTTC.

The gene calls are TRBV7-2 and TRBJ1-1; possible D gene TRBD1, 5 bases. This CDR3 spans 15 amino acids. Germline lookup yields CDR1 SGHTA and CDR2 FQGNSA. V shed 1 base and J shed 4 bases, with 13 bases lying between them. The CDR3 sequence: CASSLEVRRGTEAFF. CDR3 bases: TGTGCCAGCAGCTTAGAAGTCCGTAGGGGCACTGAAGCTTTCTTT.

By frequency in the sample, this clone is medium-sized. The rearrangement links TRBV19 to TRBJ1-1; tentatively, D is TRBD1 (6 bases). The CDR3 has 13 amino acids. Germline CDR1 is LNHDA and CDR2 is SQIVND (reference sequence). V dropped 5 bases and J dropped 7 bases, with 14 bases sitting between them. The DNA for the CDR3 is TGTGCCAGTAGTGTTACGCCGGACAGTGAAGCTTTCTTT. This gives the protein CASSVTPDSEAFF.

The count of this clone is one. CDR3 nucleotides: TGTGCCACCAGTGACTCGACAAGGACAAGCCAAGAGACCCAGTACTTC. This gives the protein CATSDSTRTSQETQYF. The gene calls are TRBV24-1 and TRBJ2-5; D might be TRBD1 (5 bases). The V end was cut by 4 bases, the J end by 1 base, with 15 bases between. Germline lookup yields CDR1 KGHDR and CDR2 SFDVKD. The CDR3 length is 16 residues.

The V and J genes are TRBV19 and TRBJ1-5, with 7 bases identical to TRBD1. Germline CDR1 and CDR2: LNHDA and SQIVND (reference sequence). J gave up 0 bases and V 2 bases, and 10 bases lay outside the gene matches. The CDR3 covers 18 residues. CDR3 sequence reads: CASSILRDRPNSNQPQHF. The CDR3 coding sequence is TGTGCCAGTAGTATATTAAGGGACAGACCAAATAGCAATCAGCCCCAGCATTTT.